The source of this T cell receptor beta chain is a study of human T cells and chemical hapten exposure. Time point meaning: pre-sensitization, week 0. Treatment in this sample: therapeutic diphenylcyclopropenone sensitization with weekly scalp DPC. The library attached unique molecular identifiers to individual cDNA molecules. TCRdb recomputed calls from the RACE reads with MiXCR, one row per CDR3 protein. In the table there are roughly 51,000 distinct CDR3 sequences, 9.5% to 10% of which are singletons. The starting material was whole blood, obtained in connection with sensitization to the hapten diphenylcyclopropenone (DPC). The source of this sequence is a man aged 35 to 55 with alopecia areata. Some clones in this sample may be carry-over from other donors' samples.

The chain's CDR3 is CASSLAVSYNEQFF. CDR3 in DNA: TGTGCCAGCAGCCTAGCGGTCTCCTACAATGAGCAGTTCTTC. The chain links TRBV28 to TRBJ2-1, with 7 bases matching TRBD2. V shed 6 bases, J shed 0 bases, and the junction held 2 bases outside the gene matches. Germline V gene sequence: CDR1 MDHEN, CDR2 SYDVKM. The CDR3 sequence is 14 residues long.